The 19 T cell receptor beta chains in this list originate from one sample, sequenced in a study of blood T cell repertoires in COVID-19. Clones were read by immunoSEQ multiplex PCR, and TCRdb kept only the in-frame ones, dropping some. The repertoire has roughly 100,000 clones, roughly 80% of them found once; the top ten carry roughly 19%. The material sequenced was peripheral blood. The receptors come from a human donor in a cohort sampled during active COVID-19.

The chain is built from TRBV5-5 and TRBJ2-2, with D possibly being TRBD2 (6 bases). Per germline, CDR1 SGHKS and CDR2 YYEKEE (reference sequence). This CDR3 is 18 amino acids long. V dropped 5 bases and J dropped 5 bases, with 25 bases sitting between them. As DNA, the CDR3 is TGTGCCAGCAGGATACGGGCTCAGCGGGTCCAGAGAACCGGGGAGCTGTTTTTT. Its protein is CASRIRAQRVQRTGELFF.

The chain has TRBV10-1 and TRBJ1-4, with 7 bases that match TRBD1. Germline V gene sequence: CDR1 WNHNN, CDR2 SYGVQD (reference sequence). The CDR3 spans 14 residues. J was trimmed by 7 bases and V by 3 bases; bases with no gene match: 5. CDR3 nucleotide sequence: TGCGCCAGCAGTGATACAGGGGCCAGTGAAAAACTGTTTTTT. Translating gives CASSDTGASEKLFF.

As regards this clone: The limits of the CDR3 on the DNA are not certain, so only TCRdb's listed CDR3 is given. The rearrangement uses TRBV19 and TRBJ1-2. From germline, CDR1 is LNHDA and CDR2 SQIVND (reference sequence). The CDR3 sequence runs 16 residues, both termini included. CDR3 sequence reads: CASTSGGARWSSGYTF.

The CDR3 reads CASRRTSGRQETQYF. As DNA, the CDR3 is TGTGCCAGTAGGAGGACTAGCGGGAGACAAGAGACCCAGTACTTC. This sequence joins TRBV19 and TRBJ2-5; 13 nucleotides line up with TRBD2. Germline V lookup: CDR1 LNHDA, CDR2 SQIVND (reference sequence). The J segment lost 2 bases and the V segment lost 6 bases, leaving 3 bases of the junction unmatched. CDR3 length equals 15 residues.

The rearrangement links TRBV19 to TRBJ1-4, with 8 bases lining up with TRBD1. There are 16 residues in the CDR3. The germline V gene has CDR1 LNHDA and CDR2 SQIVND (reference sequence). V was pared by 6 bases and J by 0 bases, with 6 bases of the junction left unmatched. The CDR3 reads CASSFTGGATNEKLFF. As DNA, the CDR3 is TGTGCCAGTAGCTTTACAGGGGGAGCAACTAATGAAAAACTGTTTTTT. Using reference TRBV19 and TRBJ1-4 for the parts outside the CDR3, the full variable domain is DGGITQSPKYLFRKEGQNVTLSCEQNLNHDAMYWYRQDPGQGLRLIYYSQIVNDFQKGDIAEGYSVSREKKESFPLTVTSAQKNPTAFYLCASSFTGGATNEKLFFGSGTQLSVL.

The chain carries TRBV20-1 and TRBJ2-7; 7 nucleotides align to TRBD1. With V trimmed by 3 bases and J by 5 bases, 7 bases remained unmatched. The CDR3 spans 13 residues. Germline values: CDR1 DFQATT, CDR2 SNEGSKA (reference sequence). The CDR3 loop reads CSASQGDSDEQYF. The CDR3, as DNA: TGCAGTGCTAGTCAGGGGGACAGCGACGAGCAGTACTTC.

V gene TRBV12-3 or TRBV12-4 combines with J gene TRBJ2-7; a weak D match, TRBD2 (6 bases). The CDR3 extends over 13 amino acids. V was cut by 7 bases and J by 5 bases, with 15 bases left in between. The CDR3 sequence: CASTSGGGNEQYF. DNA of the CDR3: TGTGCCAGCACCTCGGGTGGCGGGAACGAGCAGTACTTC.

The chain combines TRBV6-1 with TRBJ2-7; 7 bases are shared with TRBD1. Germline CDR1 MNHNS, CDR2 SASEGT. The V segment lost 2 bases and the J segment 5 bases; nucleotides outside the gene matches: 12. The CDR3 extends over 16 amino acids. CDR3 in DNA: TGTGCCAGCAGTGAACTTGGCAGGGGGAGTGCGGACGAGCAGTACTTC. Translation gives CASSELGRGSADEQYF.

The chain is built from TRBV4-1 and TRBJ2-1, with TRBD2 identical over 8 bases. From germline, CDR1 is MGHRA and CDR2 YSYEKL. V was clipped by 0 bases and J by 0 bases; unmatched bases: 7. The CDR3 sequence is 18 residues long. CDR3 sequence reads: CASSQDRGSGGSYNEQFF. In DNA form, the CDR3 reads TGCGCCAGCAGCCAAGATAGAGGAAGCGGGGGCTCCTACAATGAGCAGTTCTTC.

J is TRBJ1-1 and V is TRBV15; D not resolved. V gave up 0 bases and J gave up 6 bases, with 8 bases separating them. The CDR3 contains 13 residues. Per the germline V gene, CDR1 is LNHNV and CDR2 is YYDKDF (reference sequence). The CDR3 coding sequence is TGTGCCACCAGCAGAGATACGGGTTCTGAAGCTTTCTTT. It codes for CATSRDTGSEAFF.

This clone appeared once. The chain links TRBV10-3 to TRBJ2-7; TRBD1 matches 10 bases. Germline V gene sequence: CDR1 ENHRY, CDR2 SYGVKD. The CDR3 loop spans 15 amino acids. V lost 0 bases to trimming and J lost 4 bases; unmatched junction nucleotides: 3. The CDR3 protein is CAISESRQGAYEQYF. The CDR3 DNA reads TGTGCCATCAGTGAGTCGAGACAGGGGGCATACGAGCAGTACTTC.

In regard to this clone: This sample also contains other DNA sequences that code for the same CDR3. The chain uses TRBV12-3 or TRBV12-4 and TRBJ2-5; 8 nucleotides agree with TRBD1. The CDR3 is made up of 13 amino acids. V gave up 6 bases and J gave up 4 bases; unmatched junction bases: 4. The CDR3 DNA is TGTGCCAGCAGCCCCGGACAGGGAGAGACCCAGTACTTC. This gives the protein CASSPGQGETQYF.

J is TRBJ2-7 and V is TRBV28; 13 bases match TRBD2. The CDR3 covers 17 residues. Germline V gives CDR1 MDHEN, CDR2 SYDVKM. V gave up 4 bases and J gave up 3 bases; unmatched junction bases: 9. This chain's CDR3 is CASSSLRLAGGFYEQYF. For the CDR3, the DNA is TGTGCCAGCAGTTCCCTACGACTAGCGGGAGGTTTCTACGAGCAGTACTTC.

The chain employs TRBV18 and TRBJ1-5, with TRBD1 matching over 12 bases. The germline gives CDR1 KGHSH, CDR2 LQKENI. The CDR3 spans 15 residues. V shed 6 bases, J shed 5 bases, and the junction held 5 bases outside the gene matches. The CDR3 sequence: CASSPGQGADQPQHF. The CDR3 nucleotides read TGTGCCAGCTCGCCGGGACAGGGGGCGGATCAGCCCCAGCATTTT.

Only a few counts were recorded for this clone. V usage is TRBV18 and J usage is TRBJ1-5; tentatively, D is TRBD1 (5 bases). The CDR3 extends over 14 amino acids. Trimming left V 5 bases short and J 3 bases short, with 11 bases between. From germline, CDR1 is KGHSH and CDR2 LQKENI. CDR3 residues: CASSSGHPNQPQHF. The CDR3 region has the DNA TGTGCCAGCTCATCCGGACATCCCAATCAGCCCCAGCATTTT.

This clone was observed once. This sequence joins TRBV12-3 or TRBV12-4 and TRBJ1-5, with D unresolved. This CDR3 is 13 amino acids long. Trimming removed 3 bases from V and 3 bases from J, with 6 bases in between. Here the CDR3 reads CASSLANNQPQHF. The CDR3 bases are TGTGCCAGCAGTTTGGCCAACAATCAGCCCCAGCATTTT.

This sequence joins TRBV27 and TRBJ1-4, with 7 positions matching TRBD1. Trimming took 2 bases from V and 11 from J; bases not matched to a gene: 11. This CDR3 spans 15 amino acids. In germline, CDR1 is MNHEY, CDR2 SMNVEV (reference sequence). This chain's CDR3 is CASSLDLTGSRKLFF. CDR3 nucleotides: TGTGCCAGCAGTTTAGACTTGACAGGGTCAAGGAAACTGTTTTTT.

CDR3 residues: CASSLTGGLYEQYF. The CDR3 nucleotides read TGTGCCAGTAGCTTGACAGGGGGACTCTACGAGCAGTACTTC. The chain couples TRBV19 to TRBJ2-7; 9 bases match TRBD1. The CDR3 is 14 residues long. CDR1 LNHDA and CDR2 SQIVND come from the germline V gene (reference sequence). With V trimmed by 6 bases and J by 3 bases, 6 bases remained unmatched.

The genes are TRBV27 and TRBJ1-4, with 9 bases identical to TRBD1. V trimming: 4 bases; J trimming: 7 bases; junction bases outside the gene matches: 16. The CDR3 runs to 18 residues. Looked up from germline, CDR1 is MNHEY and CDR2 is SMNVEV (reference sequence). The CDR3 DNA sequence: TGTGCCAGCAGTTCCAACTTACCCGGGACAGGGAAGGGTGAAAAACTGTTTTTT. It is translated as CASSSNLPGTGKGEKLFF.